This TCR beta chain stems from a study of T cell repertoires in cytomegalovirus infection. Study information: Indications came from public TCR beta signatures; they pointed to CMV infection and to a matching HLA type.

Germline lookup yields CDR1 SGHRS and CDR2 YFSETQ. This CDR3 region has 13 residues. The V gene lost 4 bases and the J gene lost 10 bases, with 17 bases spanning the gap. TCRdb analysed the reads with MiXCR anew, one entry per CDR3 protein. The repertoire holds around 530,000 distinct CDR3 sequences, less than 30% seen once, with approximately 13% in the top ten. What was sequenced was PBMCs. The rearrangement joins TRBV5-1 to TRBJ1-1; D ambiguous. The TCR sequence derives from a human donor in good health (CMV status not recorded). Some clones in this sample may be carry-over from other donors' samples. The CDR3 region has the DNA TGCGCCAGCAGCCTGCGAATTGCGGGGAGAGCTTTCTTT. Translated: CASSLRIAGRAFF.